The present T cell receptor beta chain was sequenced within a study of human versus mouse CDR3 diversity and MHC coevolution. Trimming took 5 bases from V and 4 from J, leaving 14 bases between them. Germline CDR1 reads LNHDA; CDR2 reads SQIVND (reference sequence). The CDR3 totals 15 residues. Whole-study findings and limits: Most of the three human donors had the lowest clonal inequality. Compared with mice, human CDR3s carried more deletions and insertions on average. Over five MHC II alleles selected the human T cells.

Clones were read by immunoSEQ multiplex PCR, and TCRdb kept only the in-frame ones, dropping some. Of 75,000 to 90,000 clones listed, around 93% are singletons. Cells were CD45RO-negative CD62L-positive naive CD4 T cells sorted from PBMCs. On this clone: The antigen is not known.

This chain connects TRBV19 to TRBJ1-4; D remains ambiguous. Sequenced input: naive CD4+ T cells from blood. Subset specified: CD45RO-negative CD62L-positive naive CD4 T cells. This TCR was recovered from a person aged 30 to 70 in good health. The CDR3 protein is CASSSRPGVNEKLFF. The CDR3 DNA sequence: TGTGCCAGTAGTTCGCGACCGGGAGTTAATGAAAAACTGTTTTTT.